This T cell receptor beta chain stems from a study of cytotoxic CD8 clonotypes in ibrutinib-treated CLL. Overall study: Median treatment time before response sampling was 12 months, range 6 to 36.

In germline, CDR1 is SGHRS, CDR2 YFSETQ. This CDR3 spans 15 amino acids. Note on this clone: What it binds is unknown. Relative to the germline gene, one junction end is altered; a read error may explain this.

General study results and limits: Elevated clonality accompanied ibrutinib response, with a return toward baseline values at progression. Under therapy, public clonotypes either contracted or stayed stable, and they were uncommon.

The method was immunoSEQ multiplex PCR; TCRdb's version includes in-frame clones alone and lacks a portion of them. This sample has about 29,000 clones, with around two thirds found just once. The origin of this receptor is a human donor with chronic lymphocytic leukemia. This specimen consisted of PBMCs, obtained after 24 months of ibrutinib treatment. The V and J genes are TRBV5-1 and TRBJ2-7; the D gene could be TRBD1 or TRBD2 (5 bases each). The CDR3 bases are TGCGCCAGCAGCTTGAGAGGGGACCTTCCTAACGGCAAGCACTTC. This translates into CASSLRGDLPNGKHF.